The TCR beta chain described here comes from a study of metastatic and nonmetastatic thyroid tumors. This clone was detected many times. MiXCR was used by TCRdb to re-call the PCR reads. The sample contains tens of thousands of clones, around 20% of which appear only once. Trimming shortened V by 5 bases and J by 6 bases, and 22 bases separated the two germline ends. Germline CDR1 is MDHEN and CDR2 is SYDVKM. This CDR3 is 17 amino acids long. Patients were all untreated before their thyroid surgery. This receptor was taken from a female donor with papillary thyroid cancer or a benign thyroid nodule (not recorded which). Some clones in this sample may be carry-over from other donors' samples. V usage is TRBV28 and J usage is TRBJ1-4; D might be TRBD1 (5 bases). The sequencing input was adjacent normal tissue. CDR3 protein: CASSPWRDRSSDEKLFF. The DNA of the CDR3 is TGTGCCAGCAGTCCTTGGAGAGACAGATCGTCGGATGAAAAACTGTTTTTT.